The present entry profiles one T cell receptor (beta chain) with its context. Authors' analysis steps: Estimates of nucleated cell counts were drawn from the amplification of reference gene primers. TCRdb's table, derived via immunoSEQ multiplex PCR, lists solely in-frame clones and lacks some. Clone size and the V and J calls come from that table; the DNA yielded D and trimming. The profile shows 250,000 to 350,000 clones, less than 85% of them singletons. The entry originates in a study of blood T cell repertoires in COVID-19. Study background: Nucleic acid was either cDNA or gDNA, and it came from T cells, B-cell-depleted T cells, or PBMCs.

This TCR was recovered from a human donor with COVID-19, enrolled during active disease. The donor label of this sample is uncertain. The source material was peripheral blood.

The CDR3: CASRDLTGVYGYTF. CDR3 nucleotides: TGTGCCAGCAGAGATTTGACAGGCGTCTATGGCTACACCTTC. This chain uses TRBV6-5 with TRBJ1-2; possibly TRBD1 for D (6 bases). CDR1 and CDR2 from the germline V gene are MNHEY and SVGAGI. The V gene lost 6 bases and the J gene lost 4 bases, with 15 bases spanning the gap. This CDR3 spans 14 amino acids.